One T cell receptor (beta chain) is described in this entry. Its antigen is unidentified. These data come from a study of CD8 T cells in ankylosing spondylitis. Via MiXCR, TCRdb re-called the 5' RACE reads, giving one row per CDR3 protein. Of about 440,000 distinct CDR3 sequences listed, more than 15% are singletons. Study results and limitations: Peripheral blood held disease-linked clones only at relatively low frequency, and these were CD8+. Seven or eight highly homologous variants formed a TCR beta motif that appeared characteristic of ankylosing spondylitis blood.

This CDR3 has 15 residues. The J segment lost 2 bases and the V segment lost 5 bases, leaving 6 bases of the junction unmatched. Germline assignment: CDR1 ENHRY and CDR2 SYGVKD. The chain joins TRBV10-3 to TRBJ2-7; 10 bases line up with TRBD2. The clonotype comes from a male donor with ankylosing spondylitis. The sample comprised blood, either unsorted or a sorted T cell fraction (not recorded which). DNA for the CDR3: TGTGCCATCAGTACAGGACTAGCGGCTGCCTACGAGCAGTACTTC. It specifies CAISTGLAAAYEQYF.